This TCR beta chain was obtained from a study of cytomegalovirus exposure and HLA in healthy donors. Germline V gene data show CDR1 as MGHDK and CDR2 as SYGVNS. Trimming cost V 4 bases and J 1 base, with 7 bases left between them. The CDR3 extends over 13 amino acids. Repertoires were generated with immunoSEQ multiplex PCR, while TCRdb's copy carries only in-frame clones and drops some. Altogether approximately 280,000 clones are present, around 85% being singletons, with the ten largest covering approximately 1%. The sequence came from a young woman in good health and CMV-seronegative. The sequenced sample consisted of PBMCs. This rearrangement joins TRBV25-1 to TRBJ1-1; a weak D match, TRBD1 (5 bases). CDR3 nucleotides: TGTGCCAGCAGTGTAACAGGGAACACTGAAGCTTTCTTT. Its protein product is CASSVTGNTEAFF.